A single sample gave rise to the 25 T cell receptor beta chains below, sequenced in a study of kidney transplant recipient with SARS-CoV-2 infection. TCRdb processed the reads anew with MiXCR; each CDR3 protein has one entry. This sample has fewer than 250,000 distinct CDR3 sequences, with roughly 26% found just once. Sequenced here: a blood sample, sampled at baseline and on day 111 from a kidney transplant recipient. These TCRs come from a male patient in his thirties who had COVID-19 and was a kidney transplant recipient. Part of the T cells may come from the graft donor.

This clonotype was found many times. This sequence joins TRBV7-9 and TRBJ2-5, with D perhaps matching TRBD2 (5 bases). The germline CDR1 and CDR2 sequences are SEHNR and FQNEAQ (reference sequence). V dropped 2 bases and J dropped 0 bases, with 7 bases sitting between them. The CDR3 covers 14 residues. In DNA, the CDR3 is TGTGCCAGCAGCTTACGGCGGGACCAAGAGACCCAGTACTTC. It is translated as CASSLRRDQETQYF. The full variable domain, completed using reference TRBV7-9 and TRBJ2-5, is DTGVSQNPRHKITKRGQNVTFRCDPISEHNRLYWYRQTLGQGPEFLTYFQNEAQLEKSRLLSDRFSAERPKGSFSTLEIQRTEQGDSAMYLCASSLRRDQETQYFGPGTRLLVL.

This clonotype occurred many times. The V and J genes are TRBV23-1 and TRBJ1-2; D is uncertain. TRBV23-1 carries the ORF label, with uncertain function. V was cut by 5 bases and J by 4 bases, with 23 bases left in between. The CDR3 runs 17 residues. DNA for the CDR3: TGCGCCAGCAGTATGTGTTTGCTACGCAGAAAGACCTATGGCTACACCTTC. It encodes CASSMCLLRRKTYGYTF.

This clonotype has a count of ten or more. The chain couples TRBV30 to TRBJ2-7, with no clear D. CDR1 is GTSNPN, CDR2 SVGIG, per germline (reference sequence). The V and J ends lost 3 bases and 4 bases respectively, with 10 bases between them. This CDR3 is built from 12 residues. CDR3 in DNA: TGTGCCTGGAGGGTTACCGTTTACGAGCAGTACTTC. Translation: CAWRVTVYEQYF.

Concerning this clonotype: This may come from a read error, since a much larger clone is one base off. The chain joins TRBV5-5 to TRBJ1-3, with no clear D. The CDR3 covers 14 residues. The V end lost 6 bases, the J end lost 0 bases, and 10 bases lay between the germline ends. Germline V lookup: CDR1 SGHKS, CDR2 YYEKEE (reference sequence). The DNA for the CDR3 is TGTGCCAGCAACTTCAGTGACTCTGGAAACACCATATATTTT. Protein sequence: CASNFSDSGNTIYF.

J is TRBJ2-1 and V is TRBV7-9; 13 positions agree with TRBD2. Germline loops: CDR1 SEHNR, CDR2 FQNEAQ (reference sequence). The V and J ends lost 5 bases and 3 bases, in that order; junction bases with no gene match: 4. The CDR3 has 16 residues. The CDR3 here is CASSTSGRGGYNEQFF. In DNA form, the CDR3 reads TGTGCCAGCAGCACTAGCGGGAGGGGGGGCTACAATGAGCAGTTCTTC.

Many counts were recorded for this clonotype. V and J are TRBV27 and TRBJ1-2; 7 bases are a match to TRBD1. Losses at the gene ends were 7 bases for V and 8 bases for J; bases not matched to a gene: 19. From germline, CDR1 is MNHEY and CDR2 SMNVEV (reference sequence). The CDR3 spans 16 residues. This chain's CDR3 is CASTPQARDRVGGYTF. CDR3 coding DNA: TGTGCCAGCACCCCCCAGGCACGTGACAGGGTAGGAGGCTACACCTTC.

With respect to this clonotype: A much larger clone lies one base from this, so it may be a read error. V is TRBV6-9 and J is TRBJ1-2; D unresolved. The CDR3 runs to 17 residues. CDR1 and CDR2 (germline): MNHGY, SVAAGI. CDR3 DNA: TGTGCCAACAGTCTATGCGGGCCTTACGGAAAGACCTATGGCTACACCTTC. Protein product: CANSLCGPYGKTYGYTF.

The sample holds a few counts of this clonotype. The CDR3 DNA sequence: TGTGCCAGCAGTTCCACAGTGAGCTCCTACAATGAGCAGTTCTTC. Protein: CASSSTVSSYNEQFF. The rearrangement uses TRBV6-6 and TRBJ2-1; D is ambiguous. Germline CDR1 reads MNHNY; CDR2 reads SVGAGI (reference sequence). The CDR3 spans 15 residues. Trimming left V 4 bases short and J 0 bases short, with 10 bases between.

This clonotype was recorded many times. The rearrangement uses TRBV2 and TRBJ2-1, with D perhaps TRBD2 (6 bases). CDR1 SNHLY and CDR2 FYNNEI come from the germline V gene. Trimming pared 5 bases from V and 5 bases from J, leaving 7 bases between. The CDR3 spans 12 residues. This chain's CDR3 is CASSWGDNEQFF. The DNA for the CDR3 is TGTGCCAGCAGTTGGGGGGACAATGAGCAGTTCTTC. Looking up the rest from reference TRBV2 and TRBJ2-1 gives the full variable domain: EPEVTQTPSHQVTQMGQEVILRCVPISNHLYFYWYRQILGQKVEFLVSFYNNEISEKSEIFDDQFSVERPDGSNFTLKIRSTKLEDSAMYFCASSWGDNEQFFGPGTRLTVL.

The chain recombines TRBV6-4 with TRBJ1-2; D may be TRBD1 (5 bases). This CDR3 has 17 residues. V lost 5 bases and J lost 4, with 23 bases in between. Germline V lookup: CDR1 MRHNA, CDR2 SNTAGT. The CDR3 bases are TGTGCCAGCAGTCTGTGGGGCTCACACGGAAAGACCTATGGCTACACCTTC. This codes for CASSLWGSHGKTYGYTF.

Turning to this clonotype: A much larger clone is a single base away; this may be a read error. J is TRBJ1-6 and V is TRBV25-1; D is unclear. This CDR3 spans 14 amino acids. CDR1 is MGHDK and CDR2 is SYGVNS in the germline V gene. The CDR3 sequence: CTSKDTADNSPLHF. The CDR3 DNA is TGTACCAGCAAAGATACGGCCGATAATTCACCCCTCCACTTT.

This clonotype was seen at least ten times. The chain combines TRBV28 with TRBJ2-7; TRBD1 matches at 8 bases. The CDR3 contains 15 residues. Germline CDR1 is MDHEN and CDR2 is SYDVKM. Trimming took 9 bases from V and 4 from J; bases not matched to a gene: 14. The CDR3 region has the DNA TGTGCCAGTTTAGGGGGTGGGCAGGGGGCGTACGAGCAGTACTTC. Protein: CASLGGGQGAYEQYF.

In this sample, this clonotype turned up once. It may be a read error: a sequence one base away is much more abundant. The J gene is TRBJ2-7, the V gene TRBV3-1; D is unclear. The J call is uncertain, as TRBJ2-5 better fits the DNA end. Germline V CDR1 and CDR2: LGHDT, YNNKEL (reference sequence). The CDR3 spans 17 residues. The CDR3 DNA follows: TGTGCCAGCAGCTTCCTATATCCCATTTCTTTCTCTGAGACCCAGTACTTC. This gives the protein CASSFLYPISFSETQYF.

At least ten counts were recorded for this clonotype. CDR3 sequence (DNA): TGTGCCAGCAGCACGGGACCTCCCATTTCAATTCGCACTGAAGCTTTCTTT. It encodes CASSTGPPISIRTEAFF. The gene calls are TRBV3-1 and TRBJ1-1, with a possible D match to TRBD1 (5 bases). Germline CDR1 reads LGHDT; CDR2 reads YNNKEL (reference sequence). The CDR3 length is 17 residues. The V end lost 5 bases, the J end lost 4 bases, and 23 bases lay between the germline ends. Drawing the rest from reference TRBV3-1 and TRBJ1-1, the complete variable domain is DTAVSQTPKYLVTQMGNDKSIKCEQNLGHDTMYWYKQDSKKFLKIMFSYNNKELIINETVPNRFSPKSPDKAHLNLHINSLELGDSAVYFCASSTGPPISIRTEAFFGQGTRLTVV.

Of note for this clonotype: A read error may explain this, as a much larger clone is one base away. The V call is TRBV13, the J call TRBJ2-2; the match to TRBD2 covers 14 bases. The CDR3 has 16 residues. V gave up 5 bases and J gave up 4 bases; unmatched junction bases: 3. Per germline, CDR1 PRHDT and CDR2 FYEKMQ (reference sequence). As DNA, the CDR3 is TGTGCCAGCAGCGTTGGGACTAGCGGGGGCACCGGGGAGCTGTTTTTT. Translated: CASSVGTSGGTGELFF.

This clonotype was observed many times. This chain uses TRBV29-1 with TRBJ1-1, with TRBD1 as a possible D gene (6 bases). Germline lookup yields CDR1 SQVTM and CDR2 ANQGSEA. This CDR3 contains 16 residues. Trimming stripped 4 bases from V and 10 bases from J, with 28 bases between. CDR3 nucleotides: TGCAGCGTTGTGGGGGGCGCTAATGAGAAGTTTCGAAGAGCTTTCTTT. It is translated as CSVVGGANEKFRRAFF. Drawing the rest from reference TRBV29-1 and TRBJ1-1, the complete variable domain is SAVISQKPSRDICQRGTSLTIQCQVDSQVTMMFWYRQQPGQSLTLIATANQGSEATYESGFVIDKFPISRPNLTFSTLTVSNMSPEDSSIYLCSVVGGANEKFRRAFFGQGTRLTVV.

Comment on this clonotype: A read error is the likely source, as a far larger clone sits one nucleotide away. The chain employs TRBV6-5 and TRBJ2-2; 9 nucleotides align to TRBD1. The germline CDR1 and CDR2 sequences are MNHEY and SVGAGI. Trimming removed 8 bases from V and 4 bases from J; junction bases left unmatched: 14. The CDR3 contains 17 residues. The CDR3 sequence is CASGHEWTGASTGELFF. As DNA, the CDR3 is TGTGCCAGCGGCCATGAATGGACAGGGGCGAGCACCGGGGAGCTGTTTTTT.

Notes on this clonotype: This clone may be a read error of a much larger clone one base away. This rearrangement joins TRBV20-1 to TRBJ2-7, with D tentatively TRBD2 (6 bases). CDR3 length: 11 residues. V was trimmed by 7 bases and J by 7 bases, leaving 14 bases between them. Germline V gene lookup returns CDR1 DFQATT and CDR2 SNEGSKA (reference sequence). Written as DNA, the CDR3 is TGCAGTGTTTCCCGTGGGGGGGAGCAGTACTTC. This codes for CSVSRGGEQYF.

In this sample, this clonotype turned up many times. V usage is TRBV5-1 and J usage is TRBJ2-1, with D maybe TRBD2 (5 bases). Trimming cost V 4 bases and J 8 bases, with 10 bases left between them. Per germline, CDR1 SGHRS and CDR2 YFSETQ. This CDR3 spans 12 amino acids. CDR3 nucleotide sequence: TGCGCCAGCAGCCCGGGGAGTTATGAGCAGTTCTTC. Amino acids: CASSPGSYEQFF.

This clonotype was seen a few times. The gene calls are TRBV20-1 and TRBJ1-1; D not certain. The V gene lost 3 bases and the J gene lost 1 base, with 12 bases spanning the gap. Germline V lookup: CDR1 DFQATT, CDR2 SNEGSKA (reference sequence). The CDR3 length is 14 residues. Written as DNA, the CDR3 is TGCAGTGCTAGTGCTCGGCAGACGAACACTGAAGCTTTCTTT. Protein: CSASARQTNTEAFF.

CDR3 DNA: TGTGCCAGCAGCTTGGGCCGATACAGAGAAAGCCCGCCGGGGAACACTGAAGCTTTCTTT. Translated, it gives CASSLGRYRESPPGNTEAFF. The V call is TRBV7-9, the J call TRBJ1-1; no clear D. This CDR3 region has 20 residues. Germline V gene data show CDR1 as SEHNR and CDR2 as FQNEAQ (reference sequence). Trimming cost V 3 bases and J 1 base, with 27 bases left between them.

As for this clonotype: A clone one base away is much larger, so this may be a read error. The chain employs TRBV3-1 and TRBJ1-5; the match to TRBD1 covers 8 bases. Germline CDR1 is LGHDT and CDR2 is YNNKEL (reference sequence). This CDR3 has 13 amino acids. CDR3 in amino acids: CANSQDRGQPQHF. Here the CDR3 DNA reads TGTGCCAACAGCCAAGACAGGGGTCAGCCCCAGCATTTT.

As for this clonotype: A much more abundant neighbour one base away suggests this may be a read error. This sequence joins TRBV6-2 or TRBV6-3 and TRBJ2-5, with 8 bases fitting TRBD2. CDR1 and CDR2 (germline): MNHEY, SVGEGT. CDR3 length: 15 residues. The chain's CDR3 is CASSRASGGLEIQYF. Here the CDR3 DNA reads TGTGCCAGCAGTAGAGCATCGGGGGGGCTAGAGATCCAGTACTTC.

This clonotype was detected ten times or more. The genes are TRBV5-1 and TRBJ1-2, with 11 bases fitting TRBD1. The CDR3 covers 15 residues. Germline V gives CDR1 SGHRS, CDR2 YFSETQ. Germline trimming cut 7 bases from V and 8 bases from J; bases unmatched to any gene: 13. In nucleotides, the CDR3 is TGCGCCAGCGCCTGGGAATCGGACAGGGGGCGAGGCTACACCTTC. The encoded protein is CASAWESDRGRGYTF.

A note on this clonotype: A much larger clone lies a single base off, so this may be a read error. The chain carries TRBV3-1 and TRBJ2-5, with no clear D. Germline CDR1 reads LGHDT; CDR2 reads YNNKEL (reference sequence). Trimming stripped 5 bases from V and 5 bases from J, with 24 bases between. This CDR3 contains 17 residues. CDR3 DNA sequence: TGTGCCAGCAGCAAAAATCGTCCCATTTCTTTCCCTGAGACCCAGTACTTC. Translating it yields CASSKNRPISFPETQYF.